One sample yielded the 11 T cell receptor beta chains listed below, sequenced in a study of human T cells and chemical hapten exposure. TCRdb reprocessed the RACE reads with MiXCR, giving one entry per CDR3 protein. The sample contains about 40,000 distinct CDR3 sequences, less than 4% of which appear only once. Time point noted: patch test 2, 6 weeks after DPC sensitization. Treatment: therapeutic diphenylcyclopropenone sensitization with weekly scalp DPC. The sample here was whole blood, taken in connection with sensitization to the hapten diphenylcyclopropenone (DPC). The receptors shown here come from a man aged 40-49 years with alopecia areata. Some clones in this sample may be carry-over from other donors' samples.

This clonotype was seen repeatedly, ten times or more. This chain links TRBV10-3 with TRBJ2-3, with a weak D call TRBD1 (6 bases). Trimming shortened V by 10 bases and J by 1 base, and 12 bases separated the two germline ends. CDR1 ENHRY and CDR2 SYGVKD come from the germline V gene. CDR3 length: 13 amino acids. CDR3 sequence: CATEAGGTDTQYF. CDR3 DNA sequence: TGTGCCACGGAGGCAGGGGGCACAGATACGCAGTATTTT.

This clonotype was found many times. J is TRBJ2-5 and V is TRBV6-5; 10 bases map to TRBD1. V dropped 2 bases and J dropped 4; count of bases not matched to a gene: 1. The CDR3 is made up of 14 amino acids. Germline loops: CDR1 MNHEY, CDR2 SVGAGI. CDR3 DNA sequence: TGTGCCAGCAGTTACGACAGGGGGCGAGAGACCCAGTACTTC. This translates into CASSYDRGRETQYF.

This clonotype showed up many times. The chain joins TRBV12-3 or TRBV12-4 to TRBJ1-4; a weak D match, TRBD1 (5 bases). V lost 6 bases and J lost 3, with 14 bases in between. This CDR3 has 15 amino acids. CDR3 in DNA: TGTGCCAGCAGAACGTCAGGGCCGTCTAATGAAAAACTGTTTTTT. Translation: CASRTSGPSNEKLFF.

As to this clonotype: A much larger clone lies a single base off, so this may be a read error. The V and J genes are TRBV7-9 and TRBJ1-2; no clear D gene. The CDR3 consists of 14 residues. Looked up from germline, CDR1 is SEHNR and CDR2 is FQNEAQ (reference sequence). In DNA form, the CDR3 reads TGTGCCAGCAGCTTAGTGGCAGTCCCCTATGGCCACACCTTC. This encodes CASSLVAVPYGHTF.

This clonotype came up many times. The chain links TRBV12-3 or TRBV12-4 to TRBJ2-2; 8 bases align to TRBD2. V dropped 5 bases and J dropped 8; count of bases not matched to a gene: 10. This CDR3 has 15 amino acids. The CDR3 sequence is CASSPGTSDMGELFF. CDR3 nucleotides: TGTGCCAGCAGTCCCGGGACTAGTGATATGGGGGAGCTGTTTTTT.

This clonotype was seen at least ten times. This chain joins TRBV12-3 or TRBV12-4 and TRBJ2-4; either TRBD1 or TRBD2 may supply D (6 bases each). Trimming stripped 5 bases from V and 1 base from J, with 12 bases between. CDR3 length: 15 residues. The CDR3 region is CASSIGGSAKNIQYF. In nucleotides, the CDR3 is TGTGCCAGCAGTATAGGGGGGTCGGCCAAAAACATTCAGTACTTC.

This chain uses TRBV30 with TRBJ2-3; 8 bases are shared with TRBD1. With 7 bases clipped from V and 0 bases from J, the junction kept 3 bases outside the gene matches. The CDR3 runs to 13 residues. Germline V CDR1 and CDR2: GTSNPN, SVGIG (reference sequence). CDR3 in amino acids: CALQGASTDTQYF. In DNA, the CDR3 is TGTGCCTTGCAGGGGGCCAGCACAGATACGCAGTATTTT.

The sample holds many counts of this clonotype. The chain carries TRBV2 and TRBJ1-5; TRBD1 matches at 7 bases. The CDR3 runs to 15 residues. V shed 3 bases, J shed 3 bases, and the junction held 5 bases outside the gene matches. CDR1 is SNHLY and CDR2 is FYNNEI in the germline V gene. CDR3 sequence: CASSEGQLVNQPQHF. Here the CDR3 DNA reads TGTGCCAGCAGTGAGGGACAGCTCGTCAATCAGCCCCAGCATTTT.

This clonotype was counted ten times or more. V gene TRBV6-1 combines with J gene TRBJ1-2; 10 bases fit TRBD1. The germline gives CDR1 MNHNS, CDR2 SASEGT. The CDR3 sequence is 17 residues long. V lost 4 bases and J lost 0; bases outside the gene matches: 8. CDR3 nucleotide sequence: TGTGCCAGCAGTGGCGACCAGGGACAGGGGCCTAACTATGGCTACACCTTC. Its protein is CASSGDQGQGPNYGYTF.

Ten or more counts support this clonotype. The rearrangement links TRBV20-1 to TRBJ2-5; the D gene is possibly TRBD2 (5 bases). From germline, CDR1 is DFQATT and CDR2 SNEGSKA (reference sequence). There are 14 residues in the CDR3. V was pared by 0 bases and J by 5 bases, with 13 bases between. In DNA form, the CDR3 reads TGCAGTGCTAGAGATCCCGGCGGGCGGGAGACCCAGTACTTC. This encodes CSARDPGGRETQYF.

This clonotype was seen many times. The chain carries TRBV12-3 or TRBV12-4 and TRBJ1-5, with D possibly being TRBD1 (5 bases). Trimming removed 3 bases from V and 5 bases from J, with 11 bases in between. The CDR3 loop spans 14 amino acids. The CDR3 nucleotides are TGTGCCAGCAGTTTTGGGGGTCCTGATCAGCCCCAGCATTTT. Translation gives CASSFGGPDQPQHF.